This TCR beta chain emerged from a study of blood T cells in healthy people across ages. Study results and caveats: The authors considered diversity estimates from one million T cells to be underestimates. Not knowing donor CMV status may have confounded expanded clonotype changes.

Worth noting for this clonotype: Its specificity is unknown.

The germline gives CDR1 KGHSH, CDR2 LQKENI. The trim removed 1 base at V and 4 bases at J, leaving 5 bases unmatched. CDR3 size: 15 residues. The authors ran a second PCR of about 6 to 12 cycles using a sample-barcoded 5' primer and a J-beta primer mix. A template-switch adaptor with 12 random nucleotides tagged each cDNA molecule. TCRdb re-derived calls from the 5' RACE reads in MiXCR, one entry per CDR3 protein. The sample has 630,000 or so distinct CDR3 sequences; roughly 31% are singletons. The gene calls are TRBV18 and TRBJ2-7; TRBD1 agrees at 9 bases. This clonotype originated in a woman of 80 years or more in good health. Specimen: blood. The CDR3 region has the DNA TGTGCCAGCTCACCACGAGAGACAGGGGGATACGAGCAGTACTTC. This sequence encodes CASSPRETGGYEQYF. Together with reference TRBV18 and TRBJ2-7, the CDR3 gives the full variable domain: NAGVMQNPRHLVRRRGQEARLRCSPMKGHSHVYWYRQLPEEGLKFMVYLQKENIIDESGMPKERFSAEFPKEGPSILRIQQVVRGDSAAYFCASSPRETGGYEQYFGPGTRLTVT.